This T cell receptor (beta chain) was recorded in a study of CD8 T cells in Susac syndrome (dated by TCRdb to the late 2010s). In terms of the full investigation: Whether CD8+ T cell activation and differentiation in Susac syndrome was antigen driven was tested using repertoire sequencing.

The CDR3 has 13 amino acids, counting the end cysteine and phenylalanine. The entry retains the CDR3 DNA only, 39 bases that are in frame from base 1. V drops 5 bases and J drops 6 bases, leaving 11 bases in between. CDR1 and CDR2 are drawn from the germline V gene: SGHTA, FQGTGA. Peripheral blood CD8+ and CD4+ T cells from healthy donors, Susac syndrome patients and multiple sclerosis patients were profiled by high-throughput TCR beta sequencing. Treatment-naive patients with stable or active relapsing-remitting disease fulfilling revised McDonald criteria were used as multiple sclerosis controls. CD8+ TEMRA cells were enriched by FACS, while bulk CD8+ and CD4+ T cells were purified by magnetic negative isolation. Blood was collected in EDTA tubes and processed within 24 hours, with PBMCs isolated through density gradient centrifugation. PBMCs intended for TCR sequencing were cryopreserved in liquid nitrogen and thawed later in a water bath at 37 degrees C. The sorted or isolated CD4+, CD8+ and CD8+ TEMRA cells had a purity of 90% or higher.

This clonotype has only a few counts. Its antigen is not yet known. Base quality data are lacking; no much larger clone is found one base away. Broad study findings and their caveats: The number of individuals in the TCR sequencing and HLA analysis was acknowledged as relatively small.

RNA was extracted using the RNeasy kit, and about 0.45 to 1 ug of the RNA was reverse transcribed with random hexamers. The immunoSEQ multiplex PCR assay, which covers 54 Vbeta and 13 Jbeta segments, was used to amplify TCR beta CDR3 regions. Bias from PCR amplification was corrected by using a synthetic template baseline for primer optimization and for computational correction. In the authors' own workflow: Reads were annotated to V, D and J genes per IMGT and analyzed with immunoSEQ Analyzer, keeping only productive sequences. To calculate clonality, Shannon entropy was normalized by log2 of the number of productive unique sequences and then subtracted from one. For each patient and control, public and private clones were evaluated among the 100 most prevalent clones. Susac-specific clones were defined as absent from healthy and MS cohorts, approximately 1,000 published viral clones and other ImmuneACCESS disease sequences. TCRdb reprocessing: public reads trimmed at Q25 with fastp, clones called with MiXCR, in-frame beta chains kept. For every CDR3 protein sequence, its rows merge into one entry that carries the most common genes and DNA. TCRdb's processing, not the authors' own work, is the source of the V and J calls. For this sample the table gives approximately 160,000 distinct CDR3 sequences, of which approximately 94% were detected only once. Of the sample, roughly 0.1% falls within the top ten clones.

This chain joins TRBV7-3 to TRBJ1-5, with no reliable assignment of the D segment. The TCR sequence derives from a human donor with multiple sclerosis. The sequenced sample was CD4+ T cells from PBMCs. CDR3 loop: CASSVQSGQPQHF. The sequenced DNA: TGTGCCAGCAGCGTACAGTCGGGTCAGCCCCAGCATTTT.